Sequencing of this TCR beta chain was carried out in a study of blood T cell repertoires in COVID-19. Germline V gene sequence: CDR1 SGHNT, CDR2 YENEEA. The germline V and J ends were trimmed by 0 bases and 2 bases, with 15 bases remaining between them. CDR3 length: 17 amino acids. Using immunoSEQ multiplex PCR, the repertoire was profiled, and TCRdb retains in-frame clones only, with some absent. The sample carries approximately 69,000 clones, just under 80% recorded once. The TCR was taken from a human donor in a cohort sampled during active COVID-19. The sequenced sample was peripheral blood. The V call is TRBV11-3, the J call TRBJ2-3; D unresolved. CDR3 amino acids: CASSLDPPGGYTDTQYF. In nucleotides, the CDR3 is TGTGCCAGCAGCTTAGATCCCCCCGGCGGCTACACAGATACGCAGTATTTT. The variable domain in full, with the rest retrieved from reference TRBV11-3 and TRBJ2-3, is EAGVVQSPRYKIIEKKQPVAFWCNPISGHNTLYWYLQNLGQGPELLIRYENEEAVDDSQLPKDRFSAERLKGVDSTLKIQPAELGDSAVYLCASSLDPPGGYTDTQYFGPGTRLTVL.